These T cell receptor beta chains were read from a single sample in a study of cytomegalovirus exposure and HLA in healthy donors. Data came from immunoSEQ multiplex PCR; TCRdb stores just in-frame clones and leaves some out. Here the sample spans about 150,000 clones, about two thirds being singletons. The sequenced sample was PBMCs. The receptors stem from a woman under 30 in good health and CMV-seronegative. The CDR3 runs from the conserved cysteine through the conserved F or W. Fields, in order: CDR3 DNA, CDR3 protein, D gene, clone size, V gene, J gene. A D gene is named only where the DNA matches it firmly. Part of the rows lack a size; the others show once, few, many or a class for expanded clones.

CDR3 DNA: TGCGCCAGCAGCCAAGGTTTCAGGGGTGGCACTGAAGCTTTCTTT
CDR3 protein: CASSQGFRGGTEAFF
D gene: NA
clone size: NA
V gene: TRBV4-1
J gene: TRBJ1-1

CDR3 DNA: TGTGCCAGCAGCCTCAGGGGTACTGAAGCTTTCTTT
CDR3 protein: CASSLRGTEAFF
D gene: NA
clone size: NA
V gene: TRBV28
J gene: TRBJ1-1

CDR3 DNA: TGTGCCAACCGACAGAGTAGCGGGGGGGGAAAGACCCAGTACTTC
CDR3 protein: CANRQSSGGGKTQYF
D gene: TRBD2
clone size: NA
V gene: TRBV2
J gene: TRBJ2-5

CDR3 DNA: TGTGCCAGCTCACCACCGACCGGGGGGAACACCGGGGAGCTGTTTTTT
CDR3 protein: CASSPPTGGNTGELFF
D gene: NA
clone size: NA
V gene: TRBV18
J gene: TRBJ2-2

CDR3 DNA: TGTGCCAGCAGCGTGGACAGGACGCGAAATTCACCCCTCCACTTT
CDR3 protein: CASSVDRTRNSPLHF
D gene: TRBD1
clone size: few
V gene: TRBV9
J gene: TRBJ1-6

CDR3 DNA: TGCGCCAGCAGCCCGTTGTCTGCAGGGTTGGGGAATGAGCAGTTCTTC
CDR3 protein: CASSPLSAGLGNEQFF
D gene: NA
clone size: NA
V gene: TRBV4-1
J gene: TRBJ2-1

CDR3 DNA: TGTGCCAGCAGTTCCCCCGGACAGGGAGGCATTCAGTACTTC
CDR3 protein: CASSSPGQGGIQYF
D gene: TRBD1
clone size: NA
V gene: TRBV11-3
J gene: TRBJ2-4

CDR3 DNA: TGTGCCAGCAGTTACGGGCCAGACATGAACACTGAAGCTTTCTTT
CDR3 protein: CASSYGPDMNTEAFF
D gene: NA
clone size: NA
V gene: TRBV6-5
J gene: TRBJ1-1

CDR3 DNA: TGTGCCAGTACCAACGACAGGGGAGGGAATCAGCCCCAGCATTTT
CDR3 protein: CASTNDRGGNQPQHF
D gene: TRBD1
clone size: few
V gene: TRBV19
J gene: TRBJ1-5

CDR3 DNA: TGTGCCAGCAGCCCTTTCGTGAGGCAGCTGAACACTGAAGCTTTCTTT
CDR3 protein: CASSPFVRQLNTEAFF
D gene: NA
clone size: few
V gene: TRBV11-2
J gene: TRBJ1-1

CDR3 DNA: TGTGCCAGCACGGTAGCGGGAGGGCCTAGCTACAATGAGCAGTTCTTC
CDR3 protein: CASTVAGGPSYNEQFF
D gene: TRBD2
clone size: NA
V gene: TRBV2
J gene: TRBJ2-1

CDR3 DNA: TGTGCCAGCTCACCGGGCACAAGCTCCTACAATGAGCAGTTCTTC
CDR3 protein: CASSPGTSSYNEQFF
D gene: NA
clone size: NA
V gene: TRBV18
J gene: TRBJ2-1

CDR3 DNA: TGTGCCAGTAGTATGAGTGGGGGGGGCTACAATGAGCAGTTCTTC
CDR3 protein: CASSMSGGGYNEQFF
D gene: TRBD2
clone size: NA
V gene: TRBV19
J gene: TRBJ2-1

CDR3 DNA: TGCGCCAGCAGTGTTGGGGGGGAGCAGTACTTC
CDR3 protein: CASSVGGEQYF
D gene: NA
clone size: once
V gene: TRBV10-1
J gene: TRBJ2-7

CDR3 DNA: TGTGCCAGCAGTCCGCTAGCGGGGGGGCATAATGAGCAGTTCTTC
CDR3 protein: CASSPLAGGHNEQFF
D gene: TRBD2
clone size: NA
V gene: TRBV27
J gene: TRBJ2-1

CDR3 DNA: TGTGCCAGCTCACGACTAGCTGCTAGCACAGATACGCAGTATTTT
CDR3 protein: CASSRLAASTDTQYF
D gene: TRBD2
clone size: few
V gene: TRBV18
J gene: TRBJ2-3

CDR3 DNA: TGTGCCAGCAGCTTAGGGGGCAGGACGGCCGGGGAGCTGTTTTTT
CDR3 protein: CASSLGGRTAGELFF
D gene: NA
clone size: NA
V gene: TRBV11-3
J gene: TRBJ2-2

CDR3 DNA: TGTGCCAGCAGCCAAGGAAGGGACAGGGGTTATGAAAAACTGTTTTTT
CDR3 protein: CASSQGRDRGYEKLFF
D gene: TRBD1
clone size: NA
V gene: TRBV14
J gene: TRBJ1-4

CDR3 DNA: TGTGCCAGCAGCCCTAGCGTGCGGGCACTCCTCTATGGCTACACCTTC
CDR3 protein: CASSPSVRALLYGYTF
D gene: NA
clone size: NA
V gene: TRBV5-8
J gene: TRBJ1-2

CDR3 DNA: TGTGCCAGTAGTATCCGCGCTTACTCTGGAAACACCATATATTTT
CDR3 protein: CASSIRAYSGNTIYF
D gene: NA
clone size: NA
V gene: TRBV19
J gene: TRBJ1-3

CDR3 DNA: TGTGCCAGTAGTATTGCGGGGTCGAACACTGAAGCTTTCTTT
CDR3 protein: CASSIAGSNTEAFF
D gene: NA
clone size: NA
V gene: TRBV19
J gene: TRBJ1-1

CDR3 DNA: TGTGCCAGCAGCTATCGCTATAGACAGGGTCACACCATATATTTT
CDR3 protein: CASSYRYRQGHTIYF
D gene: TRBD1
clone size: NA
V gene: TRBV11-2
J gene: TRBJ1-3

CDR3 DNA: TGTGCCAGCAGTTATACAACTAATGAAAAACTGTTTTTT
CDR3 protein: CASSYTTNEKLFF
D gene: NA
clone size: once
V gene: TRBV28
J gene: TRBJ1-4

CDR3 DNA: TGTGCCAGCAGCCAAGACAGGGTGAACACTGAAGCTTTCTTT
CDR3 protein: CASSQDRVNTEAFF
D gene: TRBD1
clone size: NA
V gene: TRBV7-2
J gene: TRBJ1-1

CDR3 DNA: TGTGCCAGCAGTTACTCAGGCGGGAGGCTAACCGGGGAGCTGTTTTTT
CDR3 protein: CASSYSGGRLTGELFF
D gene: TRBD2
clone size: NA
V gene: TRBV6-5
J gene: TRBJ2-2

CDR3 DNA: TGTGCCAGCAGCCATGGTCGGGACAGAGTAACCTACGAGCAGTACTTC
CDR3 protein: CASSHGRDRVTYEQYF
D gene: TRBD1
clone size: NA
V gene: TRBV5-4
J gene: TRBJ2-7

CDR3 DNA: TGTGCCAGCAGCTTGGAGGAAACAGGGCTCTACAATGAGCAGTTCTTC
CDR3 protein: CASSLEETGLYNEQFF
D gene: NA
clone size: NA
V gene: TRBV5-6
J gene: TRBJ2-1

CDR3 DNA: TGCGCCAGCAGACCGGACAGGTGGGAACACTCGAACTCTTTCTTT
CDR3 protein: CASRPDRWEHSNSFF
D gene: TRBD1
clone size: NA
V gene: TRBV5-1
J gene: TRBJ1-1

CDR3 DNA: TGTGCCAGCAGTCCATCTGCCAGGATGAACACTGAAGCTTTCTTT
CDR3 protein: CASSPSARMNTEAFF
D gene: NA
clone size: NA
V gene: TRBV28
J gene: TRBJ1-1

CDR3 DNA: TGTGCCATCAGTGATCTTGGGGGCGCAGACACTGAAGCTTTCTTT
CDR3 protein: CAISDLGGADTEAFF
D gene: NA
clone size: NA
V gene: TRBV10-3
J gene: TRBJ1-1

CDR3 DNA: TGTGCTAGCAGCCTACAGCCCACCGGGGAGCTGTTTTTT
CDR3 protein: CASSLQPTGELFF
D gene: NA
clone size: few
V gene: TRBV7-7
J gene: TRBJ2-2

CDR3 DNA: TGTGCCAGCAGCTGGGGACAGGGAAGCGGGGAGCTGTTTTTT
CDR3 protein: CASSWGQGSGELFF
D gene: TRBD1
clone size: NA
V gene: TRBV7-8
J gene: TRBJ2-2

CDR3 DNA: TGTGCCAGCTCGCAGGACTACCTATACAATGAGCAGTTCTTC
CDR3 protein: CASSQDYLYNEQFF
D gene: NA
clone size: NA
V gene: TRBV18
J gene: TRBJ2-1

CDR3 DNA: TGTGCCAGCACCTGGGACAGGCCCTATTATGGCTACACCTTC
CDR3 protein: CASTWDRPYYGYTF
D gene: TRBD1
clone size: NA
V gene: TRBV28
J gene: TRBJ1-2

CDR3 DNA: TGTGCCAGCGGCCATGAGCAGTTCTTC
CDR3 protein: CASGHEQFF
D gene: NA
clone size: NA
V gene: TRBV9
J gene: TRBJ2-1

CDR3 DNA: TGTGCCAGCAGTGAGAGCGGGGCAAACACAGATACGCAGTATTTT
CDR3 protein: CASSESGANTDTQYF
D gene: TRBD2
clone size: NA
V gene: TRBV7-2
J gene: TRBJ2-3

CDR3 DNA: TGTGCCAGCAGCTTAGAGAGTGGTGCAAAACTGTTTTTT
CDR3 protein: CASSLESGAKLFF
D gene: NA
clone size: NA
V gene: TRBV7-2
J gene: TRBJ1-4

CDR3 DNA: TGTGCCAGCAGTTACTCAGTAGACAGCCTTGAAGCTTTCTTT
CDR3 protein: CASSYSVDSLEAFF
D gene: NA
clone size: NA
V gene: TRBV6-6
J gene: TRBJ1-1

CDR3 DNA: TGTGCCAGCAGCACTTCCTCGACAGGAGCCTACATGAACACTGAAGCTTTCTTT
CDR3 protein: CASSTSSTGAYMNTEAFF
D gene: NA
clone size: NA
V gene: TRBV7-6
J gene: TRBJ1-1

CDR3 DNA: TGTGCCAGCAGCCGGACGAGGGGGCAAAGTGAAGCTTTCTTT
CDR3 protein: CASSRTRGQSEAFF
D gene: TRBD1
clone size: NA
V gene: TRBV5-4
J gene: TRBJ1-1

CDR3 DNA: TGCAGCGTTGAGACCCAGGGGTCCTTACGCAATGAGCAGTTCTTC
CDR3 protein: CSVETQGSLRNEQFF
D gene: NA
clone size: NA
V gene: TRBV29-1
J gene: TRBJ2-1

CDR3 DNA: TGTGCCAGTAGGTCGGGACAGGGGCCAGATACGCAGTATTTT
CDR3 protein: CASRSGQGPDTQYF
D gene: TRBD1
clone size: NA
V gene: TRBV19
J gene: TRBJ2-3

CDR3 DNA: TGTGCCAGCAACGCACCCCCCCTAGCCGGGTTCACCGGGGAGCTGTTTTTT
CDR3 protein: CASNAPPLAGFTGELFF
D gene: NA
clone size: NA
V gene: TRBV7-2
J gene: TRBJ2-2

CDR3 DNA: TGTGCCAGCACCCATGTCCCCAGAACTAACTATGGCTACACCTTC
CDR3 protein: CASTHVPRTNYGYTF
D gene: NA
clone size: few
V gene: TRBV28
J gene: TRBJ1-2

CDR3 DNA: TGTGCCAGCAGCGTAGGCATCGGAAGACTACGCAATGAGCAGTTCTTC
CDR3 protein: CASSVGIGRLRNEQFF
D gene: NA
clone size: NA
V gene: TRBV9
J gene: TRBJ2-1

CDR3 DNA: TGCGCCAGCAGCCAAGATAGGGGGACCCTCTCCTACGAGCAGTACTTC
CDR3 protein: CASSQDRGTLSYEQYF
D gene: NA
clone size: few
V gene: TRBV4-1
J gene: TRBJ2-7

CDR3 DNA: TGTGCCAGCGCACTCCCCGGGACTAGCGCCACCAATGAGCAGTTCTTC
CDR3 protein: CASALPGTSATNEQFF
D gene: TRBD2
clone size: NA
V gene: TRBV27
J gene: TRBJ2-1

CDR3 DNA: TGTGCCAGCAGCCCGACTAGCGGATACAATGAGCAGTTCTTC
CDR3 protein: CASSPTSGYNEQFF
D gene: TRBD2
clone size: NA
V gene: TRBV5-4
J gene: TRBJ2-1

CDR3 DNA: TGCGCCAGCAGCTCCGACTCTTTGTCCACCGGGGAGCTGTTTTTT
CDR3 protein: CASSSDSLSTGELFF
D gene: NA
clone size: NA
V gene: TRBV5-1
J gene: TRBJ2-2

CDR3 DNA: TGTGCCAGCAGCTTAAGGTCCAGGGGGAGTTCACCCCTCCACTTT
CDR3 protein: CASSLRSRGSSPLHF
D gene: TRBD1
clone size: NA
V gene: TRBV7-2
J gene: TRBJ1-6